The present TCR beta chain was sequenced within a study of T cell responses to AZD1222 COVID-19 vaccine. Background on the study: Second doses were pooled across both intervals (about 4 or about 12 weeks). Study observations and caveats: There were mostly white British donors and more females than males, and clonal diversity was possibly underestimated. At 160-218 and 743-854, vaccine-associated CD4 TCRs were dominant, and they spanned spike. Only 5 or 6 AZD1222 recipients were seropositive at baseline.

Repertoires were generated with immunoSEQ multiplex PCR, while TCRdb's copy carries only in-frame clones and drops some. Among 150,000 to 200,000 clones listed, about nine tenths were seen once. Looked up from germline, CDR1 is SGHTA and CDR2 is FQGTGA. The CDR3 covers 19 residues. Losses at the gene ends were 1 base for V and 0 bases for J; bases not matched to a gene: 8. On this clone: The antigen is unknown.

V and J are TRBV7-3 and TRBJ2-1, with 11 bases fitting TRBD2. This receptor was taken from an adult in good health. The specimen was peripheral blood, collected on day 0 of AZD1222 vaccination. The CDR3 DNA reads TGTGCCAGCAGCTTAAATCCCCGACTAGCGGGAATCTCCTACAATGAGCAGTTCTTC. Amino acid sequence: CASSLNPRLAGISYNEQFF. The full variable domain, completed using reference TRBV7-3 and TRBJ2-1, is GAGVSQTPSNKVTEKGKYVELRCDPISGHTALYWYRQSLGQGPEFLIYFQGTGAADDSGLPNDRFFAVRPEGSVSTLKIQRTERGDSAVYLCASSLNPRLAGISYNEQFFGPGTRLTVL.